The sequence of this T cell receptor beta chain was determined in a study of blood T cell repertoires in COVID-19. Using immunoSEQ multiplex PCR, the repertoire was profiled, and TCRdb retains in-frame clones only, with some absent. The data contain roughly 79,000 clones, approximately 88% of them singletons. V was clipped by 7 bases and J by 0 bases, with 15 bases between them. This CDR3 region has 15 residues. Germline lookup yields CDR1 LNHDA and CDR2 SQIVND (reference sequence). The material sequenced was peripheral blood. The chain couples TRBV19 to TRBJ1-1; D uncertain. This receptor was identified in an elderly woman with active or convalescent COVID-19. Here the CDR3 DNA reads TGTGCCAGTACCCCTTACGGCAGGTTGAACACTGAAGCTTTCTTT. This translates into CASTPYGRLNTEAFF.